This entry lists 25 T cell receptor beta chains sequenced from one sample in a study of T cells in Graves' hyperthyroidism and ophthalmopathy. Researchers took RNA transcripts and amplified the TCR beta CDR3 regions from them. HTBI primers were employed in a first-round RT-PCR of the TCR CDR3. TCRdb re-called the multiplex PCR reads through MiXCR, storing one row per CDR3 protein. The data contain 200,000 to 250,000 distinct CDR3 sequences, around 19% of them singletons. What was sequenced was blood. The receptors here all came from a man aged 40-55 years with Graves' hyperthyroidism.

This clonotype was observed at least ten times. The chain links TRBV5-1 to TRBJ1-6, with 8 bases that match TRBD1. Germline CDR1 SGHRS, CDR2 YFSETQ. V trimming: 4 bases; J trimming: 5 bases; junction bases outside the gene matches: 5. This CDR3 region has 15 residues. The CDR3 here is CASSLRTGNNSPLHF. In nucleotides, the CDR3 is TGCGCCAGCAGCCTACGGACAGGGAATAATTCACCCCTCCACTTT. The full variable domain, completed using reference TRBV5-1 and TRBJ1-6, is KAGVTQTPRYLIKTRGQQVTLSCSPISGHRSVSWYQQTPGQGLQFLFEYFSETQRNKGNFPGRFSGRQFSNSRSEMNVSTLELGDSALYLCASSLRTGNNSPLHFGNGTRLTVT.

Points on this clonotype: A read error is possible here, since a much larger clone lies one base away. This CDR3 reads CASSLESGYSYTF. As DNA, the CDR3 is TGTGCCAGCAGCTTAGAATCGGGCTATAGCTACACCTTC. The genes are TRBV7-2 and TRBJ1-2; D is undetermined. Germline lookup yields CDR1 SGHTA and CDR2 FQGNSA. There are 13 residues in the CDR3.

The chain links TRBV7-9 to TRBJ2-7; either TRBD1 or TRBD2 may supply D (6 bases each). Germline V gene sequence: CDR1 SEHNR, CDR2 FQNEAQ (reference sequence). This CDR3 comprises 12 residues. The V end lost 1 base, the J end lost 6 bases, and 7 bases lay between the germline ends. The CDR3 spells CASSLEGGEQYF. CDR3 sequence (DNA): TGTGCCAGCAGCTTAGAGGGGGGCGAGCAGTACTTC.

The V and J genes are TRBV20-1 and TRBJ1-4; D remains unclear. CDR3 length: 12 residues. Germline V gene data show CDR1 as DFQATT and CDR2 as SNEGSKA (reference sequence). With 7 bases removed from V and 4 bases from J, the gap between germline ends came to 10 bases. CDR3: CSVQENNEKLFF. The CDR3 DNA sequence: TGCAGTGTTCAGGAAAATAATGAAAAACTGTTTTTT.

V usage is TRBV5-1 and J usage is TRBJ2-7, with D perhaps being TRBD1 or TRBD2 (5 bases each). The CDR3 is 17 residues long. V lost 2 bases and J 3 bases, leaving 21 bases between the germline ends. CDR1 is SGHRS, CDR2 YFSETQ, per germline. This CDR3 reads CASSFRQGEVSRYEQYF. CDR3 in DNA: TGCGCCAGCAGCTTTCGTCAGGGAGAGGTCAGTCGCTACGAGCAGTACTTC.

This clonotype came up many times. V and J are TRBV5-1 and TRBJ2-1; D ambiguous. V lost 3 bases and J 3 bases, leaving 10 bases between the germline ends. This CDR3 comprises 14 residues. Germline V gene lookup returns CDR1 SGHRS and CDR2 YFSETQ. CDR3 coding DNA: TGCGCCAGCAGCTCCCTCGAAAGCTACAATGAGCAGTTCTTC. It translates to CASSSLESYNEQFF.

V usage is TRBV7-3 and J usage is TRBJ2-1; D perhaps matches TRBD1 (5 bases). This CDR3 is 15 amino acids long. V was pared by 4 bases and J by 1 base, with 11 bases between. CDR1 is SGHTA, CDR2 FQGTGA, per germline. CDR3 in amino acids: CASSSTGISYNEQFF. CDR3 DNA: TGTGCCAGCAGCTCAACAGGAATATCCTACAATGAGCAGTTCTTC.

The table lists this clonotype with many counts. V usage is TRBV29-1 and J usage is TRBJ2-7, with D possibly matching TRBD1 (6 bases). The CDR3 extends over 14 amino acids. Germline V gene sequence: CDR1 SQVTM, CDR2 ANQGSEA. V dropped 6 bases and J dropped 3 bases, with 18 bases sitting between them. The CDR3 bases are TGCAGCGTGACAAACCGGGACACCGACTACGAGCAGTACTTC. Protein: CSVTNRDTDYEQYF.

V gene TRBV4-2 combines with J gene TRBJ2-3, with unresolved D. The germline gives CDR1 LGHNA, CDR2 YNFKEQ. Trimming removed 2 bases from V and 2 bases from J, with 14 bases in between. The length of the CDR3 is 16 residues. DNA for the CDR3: TGTGCCAGCAGCCAATTGGGTTTACGGTTCACAGATACGCAGTATTTT. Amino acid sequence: CASSQLGLRFTDTQYF.

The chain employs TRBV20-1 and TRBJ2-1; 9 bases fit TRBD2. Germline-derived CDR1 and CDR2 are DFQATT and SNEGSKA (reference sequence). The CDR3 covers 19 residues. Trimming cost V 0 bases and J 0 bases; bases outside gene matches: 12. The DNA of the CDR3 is TGCAGTGCTAGAGAATTTCGTCTAGCGGGGCGTAGCTCCTACAATGAGCAGTTCTTC. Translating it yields CSAREFRLAGRSSYNEQFF.

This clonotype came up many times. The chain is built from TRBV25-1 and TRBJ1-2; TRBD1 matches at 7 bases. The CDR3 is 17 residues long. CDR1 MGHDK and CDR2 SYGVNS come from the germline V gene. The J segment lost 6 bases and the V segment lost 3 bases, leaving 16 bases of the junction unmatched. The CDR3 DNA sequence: TGTGCCAGCAGTGACCACCCCATTGGAAGGGGGCTTGATGGCTACACCTTC. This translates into CASSDHPIGRGLDGYTF.

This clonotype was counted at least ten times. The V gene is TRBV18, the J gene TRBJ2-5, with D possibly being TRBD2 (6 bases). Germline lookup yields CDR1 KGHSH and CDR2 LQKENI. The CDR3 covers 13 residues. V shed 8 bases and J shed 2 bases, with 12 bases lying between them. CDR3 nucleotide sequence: TGTGCCAGCAATGTAGCGGTTCAAGAGACCCAGTACTTC. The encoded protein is CASNVAVQETQYF.

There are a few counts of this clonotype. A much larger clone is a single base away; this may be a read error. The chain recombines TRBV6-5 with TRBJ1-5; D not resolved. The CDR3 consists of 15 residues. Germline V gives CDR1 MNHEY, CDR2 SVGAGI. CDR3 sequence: CTSRIGIYSNQPQHF. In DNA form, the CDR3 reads TGTACCAGCCGGATTGGGATTTATAGCAATCAGCCCCAGCATTTT.

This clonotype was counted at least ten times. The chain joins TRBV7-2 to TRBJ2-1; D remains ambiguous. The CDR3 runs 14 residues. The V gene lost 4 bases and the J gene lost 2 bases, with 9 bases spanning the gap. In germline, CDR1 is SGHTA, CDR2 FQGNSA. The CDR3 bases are TGTGCCAGCAGCTCCCACAGTGCCTACAATGAGCAGTTCTTC. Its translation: CASSSHSAYNEQFF. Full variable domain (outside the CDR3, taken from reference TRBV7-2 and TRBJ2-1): GAGVSQSPSNKVTEKGKDVELRCDPISGHTALYWYRQSLGQGLEFLIYFQGNSAPDKSGLPSDRFSAERTGGSVSTLTIQRTQQEDSAVYLCASSSHSAYNEQFFGPGTRLTVL.

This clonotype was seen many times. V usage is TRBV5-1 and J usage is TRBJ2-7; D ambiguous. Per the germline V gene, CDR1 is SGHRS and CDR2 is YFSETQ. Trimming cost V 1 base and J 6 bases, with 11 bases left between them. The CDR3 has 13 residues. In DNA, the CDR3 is TGCGCCAGCAGCTTGACTGGGGAAGGCGAGCAGTACTTC. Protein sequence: CASSLTGEGEQYF.

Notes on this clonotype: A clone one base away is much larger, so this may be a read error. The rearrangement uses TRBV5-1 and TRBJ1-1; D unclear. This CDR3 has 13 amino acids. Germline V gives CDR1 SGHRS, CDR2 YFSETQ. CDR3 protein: CTSSFKQNTEAFF. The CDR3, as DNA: TGCACCAGCAGCTTCAAGCAGAACACTGAAGCTTTCTTT.

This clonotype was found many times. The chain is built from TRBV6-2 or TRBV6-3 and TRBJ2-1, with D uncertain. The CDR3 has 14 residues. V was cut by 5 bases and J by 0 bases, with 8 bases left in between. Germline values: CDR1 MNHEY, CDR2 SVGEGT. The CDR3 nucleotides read TGTGCCAGCAGTAGAAAAAGCTCCTACAATGAGCAGTTCTTC. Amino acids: CASSRKSSYNEQFF.

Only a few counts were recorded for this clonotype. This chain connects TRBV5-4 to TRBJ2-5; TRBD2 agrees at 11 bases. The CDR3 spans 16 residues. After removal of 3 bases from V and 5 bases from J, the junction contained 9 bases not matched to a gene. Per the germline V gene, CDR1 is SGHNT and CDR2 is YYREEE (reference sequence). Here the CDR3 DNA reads TGTGCCAGCAGCTCGGTTAGCGGGGGGGCCCTGGAGACCCAGTACTTC. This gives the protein CASSSVSGGALETQYF.

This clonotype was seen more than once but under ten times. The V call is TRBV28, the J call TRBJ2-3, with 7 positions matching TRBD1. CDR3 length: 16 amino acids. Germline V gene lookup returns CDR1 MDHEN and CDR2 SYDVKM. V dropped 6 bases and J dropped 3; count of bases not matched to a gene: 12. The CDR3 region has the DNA TGTGCCAGCAGGATAGACAGGGTTAGATTGACAGATACGCAGTATTTT. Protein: CASRIDRVRLTDTQYF.

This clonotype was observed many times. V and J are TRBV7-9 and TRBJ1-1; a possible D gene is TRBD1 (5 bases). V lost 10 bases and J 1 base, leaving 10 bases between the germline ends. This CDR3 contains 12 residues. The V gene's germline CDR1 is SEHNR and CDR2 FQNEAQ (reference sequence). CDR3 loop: CATSRENTEAFF. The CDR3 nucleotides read TGTGCCACTTCCAGGGAGAACACTGAAGCTTTCTTT.

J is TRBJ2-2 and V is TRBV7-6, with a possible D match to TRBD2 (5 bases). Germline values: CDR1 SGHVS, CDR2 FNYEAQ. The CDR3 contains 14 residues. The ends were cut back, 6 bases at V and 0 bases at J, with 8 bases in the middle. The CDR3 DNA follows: TGTGCCAGCAGAGGACTTCCGAACACCGGGGAGCTGTTTTTT. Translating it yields CASRGLPNTGELFF.

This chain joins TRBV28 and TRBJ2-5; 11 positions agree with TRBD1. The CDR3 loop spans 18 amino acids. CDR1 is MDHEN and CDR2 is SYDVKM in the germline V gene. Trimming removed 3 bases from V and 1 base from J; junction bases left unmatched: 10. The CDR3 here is CASSLQPGGTGGQETQYF. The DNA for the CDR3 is TGTGCCAGCAGTTTGCAGCCGGGCGGGACAGGGGGCCAAGAGACCCAGTACTTC.

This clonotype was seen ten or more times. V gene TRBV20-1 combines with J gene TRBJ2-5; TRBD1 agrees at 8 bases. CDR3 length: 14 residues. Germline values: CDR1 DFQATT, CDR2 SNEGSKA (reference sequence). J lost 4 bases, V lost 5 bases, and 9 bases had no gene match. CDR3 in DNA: TGCAGTGCTGACGACCAGGGGGCTGGAGAGACCCAGTACTTC. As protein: CSADDQGAGETQYF.

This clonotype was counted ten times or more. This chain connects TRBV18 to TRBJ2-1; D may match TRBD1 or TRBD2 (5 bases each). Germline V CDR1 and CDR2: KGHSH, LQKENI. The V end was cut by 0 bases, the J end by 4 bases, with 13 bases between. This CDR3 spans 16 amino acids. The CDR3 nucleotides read TGTGCCAGCTCACCACCCCCGAGGGGAGATTACAATGAGCAGTTCTTC. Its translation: CASSPPPRGDYNEQFF.

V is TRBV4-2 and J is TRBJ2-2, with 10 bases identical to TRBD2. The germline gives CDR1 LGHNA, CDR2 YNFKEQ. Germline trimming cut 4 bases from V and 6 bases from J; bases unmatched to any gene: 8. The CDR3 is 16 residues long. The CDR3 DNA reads TGTGCCAGCAGCCCACGGAGCGGGGGGGCTCCCGGGGAGCTGTTTTTT. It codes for CASSPRSGGAPGELFF.